One sample yielded the 25 T cell receptor beta chains listed below, sequenced in a study of control samples from healthy donors and cancer patients. The method was immunoSEQ multiplex PCR; TCRdb's version includes in-frame clones alone and lacks a portion of them. Altogether fewer than 200,000 clones are present, around 88% being singletons, with the ten largest covering approximately 4.9%. The sample comprised blood. Receptor source: a woman aged 25 to 39 in good health.

This chain links TRBV12-3 or TRBV12-4 with TRBJ1-2; the D gene is possibly TRBD1 (6 bases). V was cut by 5 bases and J by 7 bases, with 14 bases left in between. This CDR3 spans 13 amino acids. As DNA, the CDR3 is TGTGCCAGCAGTCCACAGGGAAGGTCTGGCTACACCTTC. Its translation: CASSPQGRSGYTF.

Concerning this clone itself: Distinct nucleotide sequences in the sample also encode this CDR3. The V and J genes are TRBV7-9 and TRBJ2-3; a possible D gene is TRBD1 (5 bases). The CDR3 contains 14 residues. Trimming stripped 5 bases from V and 1 base from J, with 10 bases between. Per the germline V gene, CDR1 is SEHNR and CDR2 is FQNEAQ (reference sequence). This CDR3 is CASSPGRGTDTQYF. In DNA form, the CDR3 reads TGTGCCAGCAGCCCAGGCAGGGGCACAGATACGCAGTATTTT.

The chain joins TRBV3-1 (or the pseudogene TRBV3-2) to TRBJ2-2; 9 nucleotides agree with TRBD1. The V segment lost 0 bases and the J segment 7 bases; nucleotides outside the gene matches: 6. CDR3 length: 16 amino acids. CDR1 LGHDT and CDR2 YNNKEL come from the germline V gene (reference sequence). CDR3 coding DNA: TGTGCCAGCAGCCAAGACCTAACAGGGGGCGGCGGGGAGCTGTTTTTT. Translation gives CASSQDLTGGGGELFF.

The rearrangement links TRBV19 to TRBJ2-7; D is unresolved. The CDR3 is made up of 12 amino acids. Trimming removed 6 bases from V and 6 bases from J, with 12 bases in between. CDR1 is LNHDA and CDR2 is SQIVND in the germline V gene (reference sequence). CDR3 region: CASRGQPGEQYF. CDR3 sequence (DNA): TGTGCCAGTAGAGGTCAGCCGGGCGAGCAGTACTTC. The variable domain in full, completed from reference TRBV19 and TRBJ2-7, reads DGGITQSPKYLFRKEGQNVTLSCEQNLNHDAMYWYRQDPGQGLRLIYYSQIVNDFQKGDIAEGYSVSREKKESFPLTVTSAQKNPTAFYLCASRGQPGEQYFGPGTRLTVT.

This clone has only a few counts. The chain employs TRBV6-5 and TRBJ1-1; D is uncertain. Trimming shortened V by 2 bases and J by 6 bases, and 13 bases separated the two germline ends. Germline CDR1 and CDR2: MNHEY and SVGAGI. The CDR3 sequence is 14 residues long. This chain's CDR3 is CASSYDGVGAEAFF. The CDR3 bases are TGTGCCAGCAGTTACGACGGGGTCGGGGCTGAAGCTTTCTTT.

This clone showed up just a few times. This chain links TRBV2 with TRBJ2-1, with 8 bases lining up with TRBD2. Germline values: CDR1 SNHLY, CDR2 FYNNEI. V shed 6 bases, J shed 6 bases, and the junction held 4 bases outside the gene matches. The CDR3 is 13 amino acids. The CDR3 loop reads CASSGGAPNEQFF. The CDR3 bases are TGTGCCAGCAGCGGGGGGGCACCCAATGAGCAGTTCTTC.

This chain links TRBV2 with TRBJ2-3; maybe TRBD1 (6 bases). The CDR3 has 18 residues. Trimming took off 7 bases at V and 4 bases at J, with 27 bases between the two ends. CDR1 and CDR2 from the germline V gene are SNHLY and FYNNEI. CDR3 region: CASKGTSLMGALADTQYF. The CDR3 DNA reads as TGTGCCAGCAAGGGGACCTCCCTTATGGGGGCGTTGGCAGATACGCAGTATTTT.

This clone occurred once. The chain couples TRBV6-6 to TRBJ2-5; no reliable D call. The CDR3 extends over 10 amino acids. Trimming left V 8 bases short and J 14 bases short, with 15 bases between. Germline-derived CDR1 and CDR2 are MNHNY and SVGAGI (reference sequence). CDR3 sequence (DNA): TGTGCCAGCTTTTTGGGCCGCATATACTTC. It encodes CASFLGRIYF.

The chain is built from TRBV4-1 and TRBJ2-1, with TRBD2 identical over 9 bases. Germline V CDR1 and CDR2: MGHRA, YSYEKL. The CDR3 is 18 amino acids. J lost 1 base, V lost 1 base, and 8 bases had no gene match. The CDR3 sequence is CASSQGGSGGVSYNEQFF. The CDR3 DNA is TGCGCCAGCAGCCAAGGAGGTAGCGGGGGTGTTTCCTACAATGAGCAGTTCTTC.

The chain links TRBV6-6 to TRBJ2-7, with a possible D match to TRBD2 (5 bases). The CDR3 covers 13 residues. Germline V gives CDR1 MNHNY, CDR2 SVGAGI (reference sequence). The V end lost 2 bases, the J end lost 2 bases, and 7 bases lay between the germline ends. Written as DNA, the CDR3 is TGTGCCAGCAGTTACGAGGGCACCTACGAGCAGTACTTC. Translation gives CASSYEGTYEQYF.

The chain has TRBV5-1 and TRBJ2-6; D is possibly TRBD1 or TRBD2 (5 bases each). The ends were cut back, 7 bases at V and 4 bases at J, with 18 bases in the middle. Germline V gene data show CDR1 as SGHRS and CDR2 as YFSETQ. The CDR3 consists of 16 residues. The CDR3 loop reads CASQRGPYLGANVLTF. The CDR3 bases are TGCGCCAGCCAGAGGGGCCCTTATCTAGGGGCCAACGTCCTGACTTTC.

The rearrangement links TRBV4-1 to TRBJ1-1, with a possible D match to TRBD1 (6 bases). V was cut by 3 bases and J by 6 bases, with 14 bases left in between. CDR1 is MGHRA and CDR2 is YSYEKL in the germline V gene. The CDR3 sequence is 14 residues long. Here the CDR3 DNA reads TGCGCCAGCAGCCACACAGGGCCGTACGCTGAAGCTTTCTTT. Translated: CASSHTGPYAEAFF.

This clone was counted a single time. The rearrangement links TRBV3-1 (or the pseudogene TRBV3-2) to TRBJ1-3; D possibly corresponds to TRBD1 (5 bases). Germline loops: CDR1 LGHDT, CDR2 YNNKEL (reference sequence). The length of the CDR3 is 14 residues. Trimming removed 5 bases from V and 0 bases from J, with 8 bases in between. This CDR3 reads CASSETDSGNTIYF. CDR3 in DNA: TGTGCCAGCAGCGAGACAGACTCTGGAAACACCATATATTTT.

This chain connects TRBV5-5 to TRBJ2-1, with 9 bases aligning to TRBD1. The CDR3 runs 15 residues. V was pared by 3 bases and J by 11 bases, with 12 bases of the junction left unmatched. Germline V gene data show CDR1 as SGHKS and CDR2 as YYEKEE (reference sequence). DNA of the CDR3: TGTGCCAGCAGCTGGGGACAGGGTGGTCAGGTGAAGCAGTTCTTC. Amino acid sequence: CASSWGQGGQVKQFF.

This clone was seen only once. The V gene is TRBV2, the J gene TRBJ2-5, with D possibly being TRBD1 or TRBD2 (5 bases each). Between the trimmed V and J ends, which lost 8 bases and 4 bases, there was a span of 8 bases. The germline V gene encodes CDR1 SNHLY and CDR2 FYNNEI. The CDR3 covers 11 residues. The CDR3 sequence is CASDGGETQYF. The CDR3 nucleotides read TGTGCCAGCGATGGGGGAGAGACCCAGTACTTC.

This chain uses TRBV5-6 with TRBJ1-2, with D uncertain. The V end was cut by 1 base, the J end by 0 bases, with 13 bases between. Germline V lookup: CDR1 SGHDT, CDR2 YYEEEE. The CDR3 loop spans 16 amino acids. CDR3 region: CASSLRQVGANYGYTF. The DNA of the CDR3 is TGTGCCAGCAGCTTGCGGCAGGTTGGAGCTAACTATGGCTACACCTTC.

J is TRBJ2-7 and V is TRBV3-1 (or the pseudogene TRBV3-2); D is ambiguous. Germline V gene lookup returns CDR1 LGHDT and CDR2 YNNKEL (reference sequence). This CDR3 has 15 amino acids. Trimming took 3 bases from V and 4 from J, leaving 16 bases between them. Here the CDR3 reads CASSHPQRSVYEQYF. The CDR3 nucleotides read TGTGCCAGCAGCCACCCCCAGAGAAGCGTTTACGAGCAGTACTTC.

The genes are TRBV12-5 and TRBJ2-1, with D uncertain. Trimming took 0 bases from V and 0 from J, leaving 12 bases between them. From germline, CDR1 is LGHNT and CDR2 FRNRAP. The CDR3 has 17 residues. This CDR3 is CASGLVGLSSSYNEQFF. The CDR3 nucleotides are TGTGCTAGTGGTTTGGTTGGGCTGAGCAGCTCCTACAATGAGCAGTTCTTC.

This chain joins TRBV2 and TRBJ2-7; D call uncertain. V lost 3 bases to trimming and J lost 6 bases, with 3 bases between them. Germline lookup yields CDR1 SNHLY and CDR2 FYNNEI. This CDR3 comprises 10 residues. The CDR3 nucleotides are TGTGCCAGCAGTGAGGTCGAGCAGTACGTC. It codes for CASSEVEQYV.

This chain joins TRBV2 and TRBJ1-6; weak D call: TRBD1 (5 bases). This CDR3 comprises 15 residues. CDR1 and CDR2 from the germline V gene are SNHLY and FYNNEI. Trimming pared 3 bases from V and 3 bases from J, leaving 9 bases between. The CDR3 region is CASSDLGDYNSPLHF. CDR3 coding DNA: TGTGCCAGCAGTGATTTGGGGGACTATAATTCACCCCTCCACTTT.

This chain connects TRBV6-5 to TRBJ2-2; possible D gene TRBD2, 5 bases. Germline V gene lookup returns CDR1 MNHEY and CDR2 SVGAGI. The V end lost 2 bases, the J end lost 9 bases, and 10 bases lay between the germline ends. This CDR3 region has 13 residues. The chain's CDR3 is CASSYGLSRELFF. CDR3 nucleotide sequence: TGTGCCAGCAGTTACGGACTTAGCCGGGAGCTGTTTTTT.

The rearrangement joins TRBV29-1 to TRBJ2-3; 8 positions agree with TRBD1. Losses at the gene ends were 1 base for V and 6 bases for J; bases not matched to a gene: 6. There are 14 residues in the CDR3. Germline V gives CDR1 SQVTM, CDR2 ANQGSEA. As DNA, the CDR3 is TGCAGCGTTGAAGCGGACAGGGCCTCCGATACGCAGTATTTT. It encodes CSVEADRASDTQYF.

The gene calls are TRBV24-1 and TRBJ2-1, with TRBD2 as a possible D gene (6 bases). The V gene lost 0 bases and the J gene lost 7 bases, with 15 bases spanning the gap. The CDR3 has 16 residues. The germline V gene has CDR1 KGHDR and CDR2 SFDVKD. The CDR3 nucleotides are TGTGCCACCAGTGATTTGGTTTTCGCGGGAACAAATGAGCAGTTCTTC. Protein product: CATSDLVFAGTNEQFF.

This chain connects TRBV4-1 to TRBJ2-3; 9 nucleotides agree with TRBD1. The junction had 4 bases not matched to a gene; V was cut back by 1 base and J by 2 bases. This CDR3 comprises 16 residues. The V gene's germline CDR1 is MGHRA and CDR2 YSYEKL. The CDR3, as DNA: TGCGCCAGCAGCCAAGTAGGGACAGGGTTCACAGATACGCAGTATTTT. Residues: CASSQVGTGFTDTQYF.

The chain is built from TRBV2 and TRBJ2-2, with 7 bases fitting TRBD2. Losses at the gene ends were 5 bases for V and 5 bases for J; bases not matched to a gene: 8. CDR1 SNHLY and CDR2 FYNNEI come from the germline V gene. The CDR3 is 15 residues long. The CDR3 protein is CASSSGLVRTGELFF. CDR3 coding DNA: TGTGCCAGCAGTTCAGGACTAGTTCGGACCGGGGAGCTGTTTTTT.